This T cell receptor (beta chain) was sequenced during a study of brain T cells in children with intractable seizures (TCRdb year 2021). Context from the whole study: As a first screen for immune gene transcripts, resected brain tissue from about 53 pediatric epilepsy surgery cases was run on a NanoString immunology panel. Among the approximately 12 selected surgery cases, pre-surgery blood was additionally sequenced for eight, leaving four cases with brain tissue only. What the study reported, not specific to this receptor: Because pre- and post-surgery blood were sequenced to different depths, clones absent from the pre-surgery sample may reflect undersampling. The patients' HCMV serostatus was not known, and viral specificity was inferred solely from CDR3 sequence similarity.

The intended sense of this specimen's time point label: resected brain tissue, or blood drawn just prior to surgery. The surgery cases that showed the highest brain T cell transcript signatures were chosen for TCR beta chain sequencing of brain tissue, and of blood when it was available. Patients had been treated with at least one anti-epileptic drug before surgery. TCR-sequenced patients were children with drug-resistant epilepsy due to tuberous sclerosis complex, focal cortical dysplasia, Rasmussen encephalitis or hemimegalencephaly. The blood samples were collected right before the epilepsy surgery. Bulk genomic DNA was extracted from unsorted brain tissue and whole blood with the Monarch genomic DNA purification kit. The immunoSEQ assay was used to generate TCR beta chain sequences from genomic DNA. In the source study's methods: CDR3 sequences that did not begin with the conserved framework cysteine at position 104 were removed by hand. Clonality was calculated as one minus the normalized Shannon's Diversity Index, with values ranging from 0 (maximal diversity) to 1 (oligoclonal). Chi-squared comparison-of-proportions tests assessed whether the same CDR3 differed in frequency between samples, such as brain versus blood. Public clonotypes were found by searching immuneACCESS, and the VDJdb browser was used to assess similarity to known antiviral clonotypes. Entries here come from immuneACCESS through TCRdb and include only in-frame sequences with V and J called. Some clones fail to appear in such tables; in the studies checked, an unresolved V gene covers under half of the shortfall, and the cause of the remainder is unknown. That table furnishes V, J and clone size, whereas the DNA furnished D and trimming. In this sample the table shows about 64,000 clones, about 96% of which occur a single time. In total, the top ten clones hold roughly 0.38% of the sample.

Turning to this clone: Its antigen is unknown. No quality values exist for individual bases; no much larger clone is one base distant.

The CDR3 has 12 amino acids, counting the end cysteine and phenylalanine. Here the CDR3 DNA is all that survives: 36 bases in frame from base 1. V and J are truncated by 5 bases and 7 bases respectively, leaving an intervening sequence of 14 bases. CDR1 and CDR2, looked up from the germline V gene, are SQVTM and ANQGSEA. The input for sequencing was peripheral blood, taken at surgery. The rearranged chain carries TRBV29-1 and TRBJ1-2; the D region possibly corresponds to TRBD1 (6 bases align). The sequence was obtained from a boy under two years old with focal cortical dysplasia and intractable seizures. The sequenced DNA is TGCAGCGTTAAACAGGGAGCTGGTGGCTACACCTTC. This encodes CSVKQGAGGYTF.